This passage covers 19 T cell receptor beta chains from one sample sequenced in a study of cytomegalovirus exposure and HLA in healthy donors. Primers included in the PCR were 60 Vbeta and 13 Jbeta primers. Some clones are missing from TCRdb's copy, which holds only in-frame ones; the method was immunoSEQ multiplex PCR. The sample has 120,000 or so clones, 15% to 20% seen once. The material sequenced was PBMCs. These receptors were taken from a female donor in good health and CMV-seropositive.

This clone was seen a handful of times. The rearrangement joins TRBV27 to TRBJ1-5; possible D gene TRBD1, 6 bases. Germline V gene data show CDR1 as MNHEY and CDR2 as SMNVEV (reference sequence). V was clipped by 2 bases and J by 0 bases, with 11 bases between them. The CDR3 length is 16 residues. CDR3: CASSLGQGISNQPQHF. The CDR3 region has the DNA TGTGCCAGCAGTTTAGGGCAGGGGATTAGCAATCAGCCCCAGCATTTT.

Only a few counts were recorded for this clone. The V call is TRBV29-1, the J call TRBJ2-3; possible D gene TRBD2, 5 bases. The CDR3 is 17 amino acids. Germline CDR1 reads SQVTM; CDR2 reads ANQGSEA. Trimming took off 1 base at V and 0 bases at J, with 17 bases between the two ends. The CDR3 is CSVEGPGIQTSTDTQYF. The CDR3 DNA sequence: TGCAGCGTTGAAGGCCCCGGGATCCAAACTAGCACAGATACGCAGTATTTT.

The chain is built from TRBV7-9 and TRBJ2-7; possibly TRBD1 for D (7 bases). The V gene lost 5 bases and the J gene lost 6 bases, with 23 bases spanning the gap. Per germline, CDR1 SEHNR and CDR2 FQNEAQ (reference sequence). The CDR3 spans 16 residues. The CDR3 DNA sequence: TGTGCCAGCAGCCCCGGGGGTACAGGGGTGGCTCCCGAGCAGTACTTC. It yields the protein CASSPGGTGVAPEQYF.

This clone was seen more than once but under ten times. The chain couples TRBV4-2 to TRBJ2-2, with 8 bases matching TRBD1. Germline trimming cut 3 bases from V and 4 bases from J; bases unmatched to any gene: 4. Germline CDR1 and CDR2: LGHNA and YNFKEQ. The CDR3 has 15 amino acids. CDR3 in DNA: TGTGCCAGCAGCCAGACAGGGGACTTCACCGGGGAGCTGTTTTTT. Translating it yields CASSQTGDFTGELFF.

The J gene is TRBJ2-7, the V gene TRBV6-6; D might be TRBD1 (6 bases). CDR3 length equals 15 residues. V gave up 2 bases and J gave up 3 bases, with 14 bases separating them. Germline V CDR1 and CDR2: MNHNY, SVGAGI (reference sequence). The CDR3 coding sequence is TGTGCCAGCAGTTACATGGACAGTTTGAACTACGAGCAGTACTTC. Amino acid sequence: CASSYMDSLNYEQYF.

In this sample, this clone turned up a few times. The CDR3 coding sequence is TGTGCTAGCGGAGGCCAGCCCCAGCATTTT. Its translation: CASGGQPQHF. The chain combines TRBV12-5 with TRBJ1-5, with D unresolved. V was clipped by 9 bases and J by 7 bases, with 7 bases between them. This CDR3 has 10 residues. CDR1 is LGHNT and CDR2 is FRNRAP in the germline V gene.

V usage is TRBV13 and J usage is TRBJ2-7; no clear D gene. V was cut by 3 bases and J by 6 bases, with 12 bases left in between. The CDR3 is made up of 13 amino acids. The germline V gene has CDR1 PRHDT and CDR2 FYEKMQ (reference sequence). CDR3 nucleotide sequence: TGTGCCAGCAGCTTGGCAGACACGGTCGAGCAGTACTTC. Translating it yields CASSLADTVEQYF.

The chain recombines TRBV6-5 with TRBJ2-3; 7 bases align to TRBD2. The CDR3 is 15 amino acids. Germline V gene lookup returns CDR1 MNHEY and CDR2 SVGAGI. V was pared by 5 bases and J by 1 base, with 6 bases of the junction left unmatched. Written as DNA, the CDR3 is TGTGCCAGCAGTCCCCTTCTAGCGGGCACAGATACGCAGTATTTT. Residues: CASSPLLAGTDTQYF.

This clone has just a few counts. V and J are TRBV7-2 and TRBJ2-7; the match to TRBD1 covers 7 bases. V gave up 1 base and J gave up 2 bases; unmatched junction bases: 2. CDR1 and CDR2 from the germline V gene are SGHTA and FQGNSA. The CDR3 extends over 14 amino acids. The CDR3 sequence is CASSLGDSTYEQYF. Written as DNA, the CDR3 is TGTGCCAGCAGCTTAGGGGACAGTACCTACGAGCAGTACTTC.

The gene calls are TRBV5-4 and TRBJ2-1; D might be TRBD2 (5 bases). Trimming cost V 3 bases and J 7 bases, with 14 bases left between them. The germline CDR1 and CDR2 sequences are SGHNT and YYREEE (reference sequence). This CDR3 is built from 14 residues. The CDR3, as DNA: TGTGCCAGCAGCTCTCCGGGAATGGAAAATGAGCAGTTCTTC. It is translated as CASSSPGMENEQFF.

This clone was counted only a few times. V usage is TRBV11-1 and J usage is TRBJ2-1, with D perhaps TRBD1 (6 bases). CDR1 is SGHAT and CDR2 is FQDESV in the germline V gene (reference sequence). Trimming took off 3 bases at V and 3 bases at J, with 9 bases between the two ends. The CDR3 length is 14 residues. CDR3 in amino acids: CASSFLGGYNEQFF. CDR3 bases: TGTGCCAGCAGCTTCTTAGGGGGCTACAATGAGCAGTTCTTC.

The genes are TRBV6-1 and TRBJ1-6, with TRBD1 identical over 9 bases. Germline values: CDR1 MNHNS, CDR2 SASEGT. The CDR3 is 15 residues long. Trimming cost V 4 bases and J 7 bases; bases outside gene matches: 5. The chain's CDR3 is CASSATGTGNSPLHF. The CDR3, as DNA: TGTGCCAGCAGTGCGACCGGGACAGGGAATTCACCCCTCCACTTT.

The sample holds a few counts of this clone. The chain links TRBV30 to TRBJ2-5; 9 positions match TRBD1. Germline V CDR1 and CDR2: GTSNPN, SVGIG (reference sequence). The V segment lost 0 bases and the J segment 4 bases; nucleotides outside the gene matches: 15. CDR3 length: 18 residues. The CDR3 nucleotides are TGTGCCTGGAGTGTAGTATTTGGGGGGACAGGGCATCGAGAGACCCAGTACTTC. This sequence encodes CAWSVVFGGTGHRETQYF.

The chain combines TRBV9 with TRBJ2-7, with 9 bases lining up with TRBD2. Germline V gene sequence: CDR1 SGDLS, CDR2 YYNGEE. V shed 0 bases and J 1 base; nucleotides not matched to a gene: 8. The CDR3 runs to 17 residues. The CDR3 DNA reads TGTGCCAGCAGCGTAGCGGGTAGCGGGGGTCTATCCTACGAGCAGTACTTC. Translating it yields CASSVAGSGGLSYEQYF.

This chain links TRBV2 with TRBJ2-7; TRBD2 aligns across 9 bases. The junction had 6 bases not matched to a gene; V was cut back by 5 bases and J by 7 bases. Germline V gene data show CDR1 as SNHLY and CDR2 as FYNNEI. The CDR3 is made up of 13 amino acids. CDR3 nucleotide sequence: TGTGCCAGCAGTCTCCTAGCGGGGAGGGAGCAGTACTTC. Translating it yields CASSLLAGREQYF. Looking up the rest from reference TRBV2 and TRBJ2-7 gives the full variable domain: EPEVTQTPSHQVTQMGQEVILRCVPISNHLYFYWYRQILGQKVEFLVSFYNNEISEKSEIFDDQFSVERPDGSNFTLKIRSTKLEDSAMYFCASSLLAGREQYFGPGTRLTVT.

The J gene is TRBJ2-5, the V gene TRBV11-1; D might be TRBD1 (6 bases). Trimming took off 2 bases at V and 3 bases at J, with 7 bases between the two ends. Germline V lookup: CDR1 SGHAT, CDR2 FQDESV (reference sequence). CDR3 length: 13 residues. The chain's CDR3 is CASSLHREETQYF. CDR3 DNA: TGTGCCAGCAGCTTACACAGGGAAGAGACCCAGTACTTC.

The table lists this clone with a few counts. In DNA, the CDR3 is TGTGCCAGCAGTTCACAGGGGCTGGACACCGGGGAGCTGTTTTTT. Encoded protein: CASSSQGLDTGELFF. The gene calls are TRBV28 and TRBJ2-2; 7 nucleotides agree with TRBD1. With V trimmed by 4 bases and J by 3 bases, 5 bases remained unmatched. The CDR3 has 15 amino acids. Germline CDR1 MDHEN, CDR2 SYDVKM.

In regard to this clone: The sample carries other DNA sequences with the same CDR3. The rearrangement uses TRBV27 and TRBJ2-7, with 11 bases identical to TRBD2. CDR1 is MNHEY, CDR2 SMNVEV, per germline (reference sequence). J was trimmed by 3 bases and V by 2 bases; bases with no gene match: 0. CDR3 size: 14 residues. This chain's CDR3 is CASSLTSGSYEQYF. The CDR3 bases are TGTGCCAGCAGTTTAACTAGCGGGAGCTACGAGCAGTACTTC.

This clone was observed a few times. The rearrangement joins TRBV5-1 to TRBJ2-2; TRBD1 matches 8 bases. Germline CDR1 reads SGHRS; CDR2 reads YFSETQ. The CDR3 totals 15 residues. Losses at the gene ends were 0 bases for V and 4 bases for J; bases not matched to a gene: 2. The CDR3 DNA sequence: TGCGCCAGCAGCTTGGGACAGGGGCTCACCGGGGAGCTGTTTTTT. Protein: CASSLGQGLTGELFF. Full variable domain (outside the CDR3, taken from reference TRBV5-1 and TRBJ2-2): KAGVTQTPRYLIKTRGQQVTLSCSPISGHRSVSWYQQTPGQGLQFLFEYFSETQRNKGNFPGRFSGRQFSNSRSEMNVSTLELGDSALYLCASSLGQGLTGELFFGEGSRLTVL.